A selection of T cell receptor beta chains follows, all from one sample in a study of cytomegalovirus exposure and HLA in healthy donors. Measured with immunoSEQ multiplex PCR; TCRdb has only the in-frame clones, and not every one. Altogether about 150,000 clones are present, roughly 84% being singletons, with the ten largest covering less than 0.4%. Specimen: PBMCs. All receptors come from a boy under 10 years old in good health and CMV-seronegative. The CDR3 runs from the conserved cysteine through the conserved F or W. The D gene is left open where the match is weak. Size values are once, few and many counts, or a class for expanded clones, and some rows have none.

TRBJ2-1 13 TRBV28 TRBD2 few CASLAGLNNEQFF TGTGCCAGCCTAGCGGGGCTTAACAATGAGCAGTTCTTC
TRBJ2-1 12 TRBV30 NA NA CAWSVTGNEQFF TGTGCCTGGAGTGTGACAGGCAATGAGCAGTTCTTC
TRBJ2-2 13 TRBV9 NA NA CASSPGLAGELFF TGTGCCAGCAGCCCGGGGTTGGCCGGGGAGCTGTTTTTT
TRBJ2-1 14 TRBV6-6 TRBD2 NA CASSYPGGLNEQFF TGTGCCAGCAGTTACCCGGGAGGGTTGAATGAGCAGTTCTTC
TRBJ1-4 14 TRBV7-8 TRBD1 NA CASSPGGVNEKLFF TGTGCCAGCAGTCCAGGGGGCGTGAATGAAAAACTGTTTTTT
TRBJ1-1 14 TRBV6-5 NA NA CASSSSSMNTEAFF TGTGCCAGCAGTTCCTCTTCTATGAACACTGAAGCTTTCTTT
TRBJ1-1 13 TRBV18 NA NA CASSPWQDTEAFF TGTGCCAGCTCACCATGGCAGGACACTGAAGCTTTCTTT
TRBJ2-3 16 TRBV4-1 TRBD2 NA CASRFTAGAGTDTQYF TGCGCCAGCAGATTTACAGCGGGAGCAGGAACAGATACGCAGTATTTT
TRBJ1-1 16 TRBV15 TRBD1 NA CATSRSRGSGYTEAFF TGTGCCACCAGCAGAAGCAGGGGGTCAGGGTACACTGAAGCTTTCTTT
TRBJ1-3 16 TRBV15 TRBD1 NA CATSEDGQVSGNTIYF TGTGCCACCAGCGAAGACGGACAGGTTTCTGGAAACACCATATATTTT
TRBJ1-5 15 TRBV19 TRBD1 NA CASRSHRGPNQPQHF TGTGCCAGTAGGAGCCACAGGGGCCCCAATCAGCCCCAGCATTTT
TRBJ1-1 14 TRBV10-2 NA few CASSEPLGVTEAFF TGCGCCAGCAGTGAACCTCTAGGGGTAACTGAAGCTTTCTTT
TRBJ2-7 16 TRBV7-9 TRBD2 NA CASSLARSGGAAEQYF TGTGCCAGCAGCTTAGCGCGGAGCGGGGGGGCCGCCGAGCAGTACTTC
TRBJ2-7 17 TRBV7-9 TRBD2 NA CASSLEGRGLSSYEQYF TGTGCCAGCAGCTTAGAGGGACGGGGACTAAGCTCCTACGAGCAGTACTTC
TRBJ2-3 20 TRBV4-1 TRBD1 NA CASSPTGQGARSPQADTQYF TGCGCCAGCAGCCCTACCGGACAGGGGGCGCGATCCCCACAGGCAGATACGCAGTATTTT
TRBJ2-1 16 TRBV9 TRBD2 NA CASSVQLLAGVGEQFF TGTGCCAGCAGCGTACAGCTACTAGCGGGAGTAGGTGAGCAGTTCTTC
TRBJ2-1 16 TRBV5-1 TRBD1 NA CASSRTGQGMRNEQFF TGCGCCAGCAGCCGAACGGGACAGGGGATGAGGAATGAGCAGTTCTTC
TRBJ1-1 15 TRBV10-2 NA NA CASSEVLTGNTEAFF TGCGCCAGCAGTGAAGTTTTGACAGGGAACACTGAAGCTTTCTTT
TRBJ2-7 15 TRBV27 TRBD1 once CASSFFGTGGYEQYF TGTGCCAGCAGTTTTTTCGGGACAGGGGGGTACGAGCAGTACTTC
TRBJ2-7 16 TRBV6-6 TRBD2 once CASSPPSGRAKYEQYF TGTGCCAGCAGTCCTCCCAGCGGGAGGGCCAAATACGAGCAGTACTTC
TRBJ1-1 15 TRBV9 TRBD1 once CASSGRQGLNTEAFF TGTGCCAGCAGCGGCCGACAGGGACTGAACACTGAAGCTTTCTTT
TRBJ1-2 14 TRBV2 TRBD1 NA CASRESHRGYGYTF TGTGCCAGCAGAGAATCCCACAGGGGCTATGGCTACACCTTC
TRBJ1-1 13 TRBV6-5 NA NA CASSFADNTEAFF TGTGCCAGCAGTTTTGCAGATAACACTGAAGCTTTCTTT
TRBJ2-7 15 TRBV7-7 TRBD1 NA CASSLDQGESSEQYF TGTGCCAGCAGCTTAGATCAGGGGGAAAGTTCGGAGCAGTACTTC
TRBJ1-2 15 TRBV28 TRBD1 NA CASSLGWDRDYGYTF TGTGCCAGCAGTTTAGGGTGGGACAGAGACTATGGCTACACCTTC
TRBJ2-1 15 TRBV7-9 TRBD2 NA CASSSSGSPYNEQFF TGTGCCAGCAGCTCTAGCGGGAGTCCCTACAATGAGCAGTTCTTC
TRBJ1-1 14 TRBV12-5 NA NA CASGLTRGGTEAFF TGTGCTAGTGGTTTGACTCGGGGAGGAACTGAAGCTTTCTTT
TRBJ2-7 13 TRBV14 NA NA CASSQELTGEQYF TGTGCCAGCAGCCAAGAACTTACGGGCGAGCAGTACTTC
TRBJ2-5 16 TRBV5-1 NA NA CASSHPVGEKGETQYF TGCGCCAGCAGTCATCCGGTCGGGGAAAAGGGAGAGACCCAGTACTTC
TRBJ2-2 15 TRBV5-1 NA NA CASSLGQSNTGELFF TGCGCCAGCAGCTTGGGACAGTCGAACACCGGGGAGCTGTTTTTT